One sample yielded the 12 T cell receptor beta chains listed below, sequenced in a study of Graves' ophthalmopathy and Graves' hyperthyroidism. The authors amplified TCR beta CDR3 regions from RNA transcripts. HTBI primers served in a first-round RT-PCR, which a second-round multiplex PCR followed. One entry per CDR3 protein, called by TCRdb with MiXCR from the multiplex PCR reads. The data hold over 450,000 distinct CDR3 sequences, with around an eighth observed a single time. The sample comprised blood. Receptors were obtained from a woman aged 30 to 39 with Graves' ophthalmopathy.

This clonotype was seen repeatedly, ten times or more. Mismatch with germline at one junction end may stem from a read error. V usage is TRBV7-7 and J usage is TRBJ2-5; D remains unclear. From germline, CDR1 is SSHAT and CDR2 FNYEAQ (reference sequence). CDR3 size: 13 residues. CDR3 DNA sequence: TGTGCTAGCAGCTTAGAGGATTGGGCTGTCCAGTACTTC. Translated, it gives CASSLEDWAVQYF. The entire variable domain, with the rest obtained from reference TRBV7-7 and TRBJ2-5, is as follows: GAGVSQSPRYKVTKRGQDVTLRCDPISSHATLYWYQQALGQGPEFLTYFNYEAQPDKSGLPSDRFSAERPEGSISTLTIQRTEQRDSAMYRCASSLEDWAVQYFGPGTRLLVL.

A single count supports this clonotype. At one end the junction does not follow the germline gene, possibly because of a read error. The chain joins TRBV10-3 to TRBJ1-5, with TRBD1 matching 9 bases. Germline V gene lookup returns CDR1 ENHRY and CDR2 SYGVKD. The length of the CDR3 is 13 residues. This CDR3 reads CAISGTGNQPHHF. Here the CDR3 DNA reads TGTGCCATCAGCGGGACAGGGAATCAGCCCCATCATTTT.

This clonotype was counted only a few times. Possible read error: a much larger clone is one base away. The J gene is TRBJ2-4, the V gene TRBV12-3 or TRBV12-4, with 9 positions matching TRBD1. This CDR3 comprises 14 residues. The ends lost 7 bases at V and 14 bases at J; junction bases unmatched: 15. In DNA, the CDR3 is TGTGCCAGCACCCGGGGACAGGGAAAGGGCAGTAAGTACTTC. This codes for CASTRGQGKGSKYF.

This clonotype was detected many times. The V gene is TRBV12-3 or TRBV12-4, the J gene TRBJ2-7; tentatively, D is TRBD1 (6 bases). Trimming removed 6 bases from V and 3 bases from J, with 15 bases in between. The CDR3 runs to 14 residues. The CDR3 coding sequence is TGTGCCAGCAGCCCCCGGACAGAAATCTACGAGCAGTACTTC. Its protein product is CASSPRTEIYEQYF.

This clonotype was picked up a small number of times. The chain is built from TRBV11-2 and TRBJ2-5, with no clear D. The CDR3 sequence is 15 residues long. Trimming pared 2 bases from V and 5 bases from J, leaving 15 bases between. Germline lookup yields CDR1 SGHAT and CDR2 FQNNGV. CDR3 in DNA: TGTGCCAGCAGCTTACCGCTTACCCACGGGGAGACCCAGTACTTC. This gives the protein CASSLPLTHGETQYF.

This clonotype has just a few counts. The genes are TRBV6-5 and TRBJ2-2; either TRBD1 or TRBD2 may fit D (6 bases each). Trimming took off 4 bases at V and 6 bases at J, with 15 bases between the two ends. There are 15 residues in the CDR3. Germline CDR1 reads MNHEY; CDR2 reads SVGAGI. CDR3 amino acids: CASSWNGGLAGELFF. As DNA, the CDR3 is TGTGCCAGCAGTTGGAATGGGGGGCTCGCCGGGGAGCTGTTTTTT.

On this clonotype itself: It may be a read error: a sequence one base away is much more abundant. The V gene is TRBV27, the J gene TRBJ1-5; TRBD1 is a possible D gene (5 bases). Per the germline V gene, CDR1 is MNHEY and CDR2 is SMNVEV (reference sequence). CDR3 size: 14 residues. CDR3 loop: CASSWSGANQPKHF. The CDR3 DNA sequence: TGTGCCAGCAGTTGGTCCGGGGCCAATCAGCCCAAGCATTTT.

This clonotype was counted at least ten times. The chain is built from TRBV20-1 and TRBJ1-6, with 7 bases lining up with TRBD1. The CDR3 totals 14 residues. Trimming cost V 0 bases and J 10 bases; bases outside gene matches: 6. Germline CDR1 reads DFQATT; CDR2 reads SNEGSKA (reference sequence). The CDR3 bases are TGCAGTGCTAGAGAGACAGGGCGAGCCTCACCCCTCCACTTT. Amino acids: CSARETGRASPLHF.

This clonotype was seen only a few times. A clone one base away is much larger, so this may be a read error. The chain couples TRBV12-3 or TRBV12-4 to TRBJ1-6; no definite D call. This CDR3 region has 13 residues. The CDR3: CASTQNYNSHLHF. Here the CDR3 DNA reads TGTGCCAGCACCCAGAATTATAATTCACACCTCCACTTT.

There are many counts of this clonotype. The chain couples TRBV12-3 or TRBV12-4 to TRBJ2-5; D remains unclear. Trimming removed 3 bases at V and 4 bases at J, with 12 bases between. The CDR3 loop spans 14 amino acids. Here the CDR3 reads CASSLKRTPETQYF. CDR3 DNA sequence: TGTGCCAGCAGTTTGAAGAGGACCCCAGAGACCCAGTACTTC.

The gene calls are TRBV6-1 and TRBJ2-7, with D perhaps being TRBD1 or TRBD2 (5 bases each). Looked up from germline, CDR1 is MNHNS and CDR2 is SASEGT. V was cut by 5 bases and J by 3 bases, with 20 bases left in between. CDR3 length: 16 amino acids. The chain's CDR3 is CASSPVIGTPYYEQYF. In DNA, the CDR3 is TGTGCCAGCAGTCCGGTGATTGGGACGCCTTACTACGAGCAGTACTTC.

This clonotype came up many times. The CDR3 region is CASRDLSRGGQTQYF. Here the CDR3 DNA reads TGTGCCAGCAGGGACCTTTCCCGGGGGGGCCAGACCCAGTACTTC. The J gene is TRBJ2-5, the V gene TRBV27, with 8 bases lining up with TRBD2. This CDR3 is built from 15 residues. V gave up 6 bases and J gave up 6 bases; unmatched junction bases: 12. Germline assignment: CDR1 MNHEY and CDR2 SMNVEV (reference sequence).